A single sample gave rise to the 20 T cell receptor beta chains below, sequenced in a study of blood T cell repertoires in COVID-19. The table came from immunoSEQ multiplex PCR; TCRdb's copy has only in-frame clones and leaves some out. The table has under 95,000 clones, around 86% seen once; the top ten hold about 2%. Specimen: peripheral blood. The receptors originated from an older woman with acute or convalescent COVID-19.

The chain combines TRBV4-1 with TRBJ1-2; TRBD1 matches at 9 bases. With V trimmed by 3 bases and J by 5 bases, 10 bases remained unmatched. This CDR3 is 16 amino acids long. Germline V gene sequence: CDR1 MGHRA, CDR2 YSYEKL. CDR3 bases: TGCGCCAGCAGCCATGGCCGACCGGGACAGGGATATGGCTACACCTTC. Translation gives CASSHGRPGQGYGYTF.

V gene TRBV27 combines with J gene TRBJ1-2, with D possibly matching TRBD1 (6 bases). The CDR3 is 15 residues long. Germline CDR1 reads MNHEY; CDR2 reads SMNVEV (reference sequence). Trimming left V 5 bases short and J 8 bases short, with 21 bases between. For the CDR3, the DNA is TGTGCCAGCAGTCTAGGGGCAGGGGACCTTCGGGGCTACACCTTC. It translates to CASSLGAGDLRGYTF.

This chain links TRBV24-1 with TRBJ2-5; D may be TRBD2 (6 bases). Trimming removed 4 bases from V and 5 bases from J, with 13 bases in between. Germline CDR1 and CDR2: KGHDR and SFDVKD. This CDR3 is 14 amino acids long. CDR3 sequence (DNA): TGTGCCACCAGTGAATCCGGGGGATTGGAGACCCAGTACTTC. Its translation is CATSESGGLETQYF.

CDR3 coding DNA: TGTGCCAGCAGCTTCTACAGGGTCCAAGAGACCCAGTACTTC. Translated: CASSFYRVQETQYF. The J gene is TRBJ2-5, the V gene TRBV7-9, with TRBD1 as a possible D gene (6 bases). V was pared by 3 bases and J by 1 base, with 9 bases between. The CDR3 totals 14 residues. Germline V gene data show CDR1 as SEHNR and CDR2 as FQNEAQ (reference sequence).

The V and J genes are TRBV29-1 and TRBJ2-1; TRBD2 aligns across 8 bases. The junction had 3 bases not matched to a gene; V was cut back by 7 bases and J by 4 bases. This CDR3 comprises 12 residues. Looked up from germline, CDR1 is SQVTM and CDR2 is ANQGSEA. This CDR3 reads CSAAGGYNEQFF. The CDR3 DNA is TGCAGCGCCGCGGGGGGTTACAATGAGCAGTTCTTC.

The chain combines TRBV5-1 with TRBJ1-4, with TRBD1 as a possible D gene (6 bases). Trimming removed 2 bases at V and 6 bases at J, with 11 bases between. Looked up from germline, CDR1 is SGHRS and CDR2 is YFSETQ. The CDR3 is 14 amino acids. The CDR3 protein is CASSLQGWDEKLFF. CDR3 in DNA: TGCGCCAGCAGCTTACAGGGATGGGATGAAAAACTGTTTTTT.

The V and J genes are TRBV18 and TRBJ2-3, with TRBD1 matching 10 bases. Per the germline V gene, CDR1 is KGHSH and CDR2 is LQKENI. V gave up 5 bases and J gave up 4 bases; unmatched junction bases: 9. The CDR3 is 16 amino acids. CDR3 DNA sequence: TGTGCCAGCTCAAGACAGGGGGCGATGGAAGCAGATACGCAGTATTTT. It specifies CASSRQGAMEADTQYF.

This clone was observed a few times. The V and J genes are TRBV30 and TRBJ1-1; unclear D gene. Germline CDR1 and CDR2: GTSNPN and SVGIG (reference sequence). V lost 2 bases, J lost 5 bases, and 12 bases lay in between. The CDR3 is 13 amino acids. CDR3 DNA: TGTGCCTGGAGTCCCCACTTGGAGACTGAAGCTTTCTTT. Translated: CAWSPHLETEAFF.

The rearrangement uses TRBV5-1 and TRBJ1-5; possible D gene TRBD1, 5 bases. Trimming stripped 1 base from V and 0 bases from J, with 11 bases between. The CDR3 covers 16 residues. Germline lookup yields CDR1 SGHRS and CDR2 YFSETQ. CDR3: CASSLTSGFSNQPQHF. The DNA for the CDR3 is TGCGCCAGCAGCTTGACCTCAGGGTTTAGCAATCAGCCCCAGCATTTT.

This clone is a singleton in its sample. The V gene is TRBV5-1, the J gene TRBJ1-1; no firm D call. The CDR3 has 15 residues. V lost 6 bases to trimming and J lost 3 bases, with 18 bases between them. Germline loops: CDR1 SGHRS, CDR2 YFSETQ. The CDR3, as DNA: TGCGCCAGCAAGGAATTAGAGCGGTTCGACACTGAAGCTTTCTTT. Translation gives CASKELERFDTEAFF.

This rearrangement joins TRBV5-1 to TRBJ2-5; TRBD1 might be the D (6 bases). Germline V gene lookup returns CDR1 SGHRS and CDR2 YFSETQ. This CDR3 has 13 residues. Between the trimmed V and J ends, which lost 3 bases and 2 bases, there was a span of 8 bases. The CDR3: CASSSGTQETQYF. CDR3 nucleotide sequence: TGCGCCAGCAGCTCCGGGACACAAGAGACCCAGTACTTC.

This chain links TRBV4-1 with TRBJ1-4, with TRBD1 identical over 8 bases. The CDR3 length is 16 residues. V lost 0 bases and J lost 8; bases outside the gene matches: 8. Per the germline V gene, CDR1 is MGHRA and CDR2 is YSYEKL. CDR3 sequence (DNA): TGCGCCAGCAGCCAAGAACGGACAGGGTCGTGGGAAAAACTGTTTTTT. As protein: CASSQERTGSWEKLFF.

V and J are TRBV18 and TRBJ1-3; D remains unclear. The CDR3 contains 16 residues. Germline loops: CDR1 KGHSH, CDR2 LQKENI. V lost 4 bases and J 0 bases, leaving 13 bases between the germline ends. CDR3 sequence (DNA): TGTGCCAGCTCACTGCGCGTCGCGAGCTCTGGAAACACCATATATTTT. Its protein product is CASSLRVASSGNTIYF. The whole variable domain, remainder taken from reference TRBV18 and TRBJ1-3, is NAGVMQNPRHLVRRRGQEARLRCSPMKGHSHVYWYRQLPEEGLKFMVYLQKENIIDESGMPKERFSAEFPKEGPSILRIQQVVRGDSAAYFCASSLRVASSGNTIYFGEGSWLTVV.

The rearrangement joins TRBV5-5 to TRBJ2-7; 7 bases fit TRBD1. Trimming took 4 bases from V and 4 from J; bases not matched to a gene: 11. The CDR3 totals 15 residues. Germline V gene sequence: CDR1 SGHKS, CDR2 YYEKEE (reference sequence). The CDR3, as DNA: TGTGCCAGCAGCCGAACGGAACAGGGGTTTTACGAGCAGTACTTC. As protein: CASSRTEQGFYEQYF.

The V and J genes are TRBV4-2 and TRBJ2-6; tentatively, D is TRBD2 (5 bases). Germline assignment: CDR1 LGHNA and CDR2 YNFKEQ. The ends were cut back, 1 base at V and 5 bases at J, with 9 bases in the middle. The CDR3 loop spans 15 amino acids. DNA for the CDR3: TGTGCCAGCAGCCAAGTCCGGGAATGGGCCAACGTCCTGACTTTC. This codes for CASSQVREWANVLTF.

V is TRBV20-1 and J is TRBJ1-2, with 9 bases lining up with TRBD1. The trim removed 3 bases at V and 5 bases at J, leaving 4 bases unmatched. CDR3 length equals 13 residues. CDR1 and CDR2 from the germline V gene are DFQATT and SNEGSKA (reference sequence). CDR3 nucleotides: TGCAGTGCTAGTAGGACAGGGGAGTATGGCTACACCTTC. Translated: CSASRTGEYGYTF.

This sequence joins TRBV7-3 and TRBJ2-2; D possibly corresponds to TRBD1 (7 bases). Germline V gives CDR1 SGHTA, CDR2 FQGTGA. The CDR3 sequence is 14 residues long. The V end was cut by 2 bases, the J end by 6 bases, with 10 bases between. The CDR3 protein is CASSLGGGAGELFF. DNA of the CDR3: TGTGCCAGCAGCTTAGGAGGGGGCGCCGGGGAGCTGTTTTTT.

There are a few counts of this clone. CDR3 coding DNA: TGTGCCAGCAGCCTCGGACAGATGGCAGACAATGAGCAGTTCTTC. It codes for CASSLGQMADNEQFF. V and J are TRBV5-6 and TRBJ2-1, with D tentatively TRBD1 (6 bases). There are 15 residues in the CDR3. V was pared by 4 bases and J by 5 bases, with 16 bases between. Germline CDR1 SGHDT, CDR2 YYEEEE.

This rearrangement joins TRBV2 to TRBJ1-2; D gene unclear. V dropped 7 bases and J dropped 0 bases, with 9 bases sitting between them. Germline CDR1 is SNHLY and CDR2 is FYNNEI. This CDR3 region has 13 residues. The CDR3, as DNA: TGTGCCAGCACCCCAGACACTAACTATGGCTACACCTTC. Translating gives CASTPDTNYGYTF.

This CDR3 reads CASSQGLAGTQETQYF. CDR3 coding DNA: TGTGCCAGCAGCCAAGGACTAGCGGGTACACAAGAGACCCAGTACTTC. The J gene is TRBJ2-5, the V gene TRBV3-1 (or the pseudogene TRBV3-2), with TRBD2 matching 10 bases. The V segment lost 1 base and the J segment 2 bases; nucleotides outside the gene matches: 4. CDR1 and CDR2 (germline): LGHDT, YNNKEL (reference sequence). The CDR3 length is 16 residues.